These T cell receptor beta chains were read from a single sample in a study of blood T cell repertoires in COVID-19. The protocol was immunoSEQ multiplex PCR, while the TCRdb copy is restricted to in-frame clones and leaves out a portion. The table lists 100,000 to 150,000 clones, about 80% of them singletons. Source material: peripheral blood. These receptors came from a man in his forties with active or convalescent COVID-19. The CDR3 runs from the conserved cysteine through the conserved F or W. A D gene is named only where the DNA matches it firmly. Only part of the rows carry a size: once, few, many, or a class if the clone is expanded.

cdr3_nt cdr3_aa j_call d_call clone_size v_call
TGTGCCAGCAGCCAAATACAGGGGGCGGCCTACGAGCAGTACTTC CASSQIQGAAYEQYF TRBJ2-7 TRBD1 . TRBV14
TGTGCCAGCAGCTTAGTTTCGGGGATGAATGAGCAGTTCTTC CASSLVSGMNEQFF TRBJ2-1 . few TRBV7-9
TGTGCCAGCAGCTTAAGACCAGGGTTTTCCGGAAACACCATATATTTT CASSLRPGFSGNTIYF TRBJ1-3 . . TRBV13
TGTGCCAGCAGCCAAAGCGGAGGGCAGGAGGGCTACACCTTC CASSQSGGQEGYTF TRBJ1-2 . few TRBV3-1/TRBV3-2
TGTGCCTGGAGTGTCATGAAAATACAGGGGGCGTCGGAGACCCAGTACTTC CAWSVMKIQGASETQYF TRBJ2-5 TRBD1 . TRBV30
TGTGCCAGCAGCTTTAGGGGAATAGCTGAAGCTTTCTTT CASSFRGIAEAFF TRBJ1-1 . . TRBV11-1
TGCGCCAGCAGAACGGGACAGGGGAACACCATATATTTT CASRTGQGNTIYF TRBJ1-3 TRBD1 . TRBV5-1
TGTGCCAGCTCTCAGAATAACTATGGCTACACCTTC CASSQNNYGYTF TRBJ1-2 . few TRBV18
TGTGCCAGCAGTTATTCCAGAAGCGGGGAGGTGCCCCAGCATTTT CASSYSRSGEVPQHF TRBJ1-5 . few TRBV6-2/TRBV6-3
TGTGCCAGTTCGGACAGGGACCTTAACTATGGCTACACCTTC CASSDRDLNYGYTF TRBJ1-2 TRBD1 few TRBV19
TGTGCCAGCAGCCAGACAGCGGGAGGTCTCGAGCAGTACTTC CASSQTAGGLEQYF TRBJ2-7 TRBD2 few TRBV3-1/TRBV3-2
TGTGCCAGCAGCTTAGGTGGTTGGGGGGTGAGCTCCTACAATGAGCAGTTCTTC CASSLGGWGVSSYNEQFF TRBJ2-1 . . TRBV7-9
TGTGCCTGGAGTGCGCAGGGCGTTTCACCCCTCCACTTT CAWSAQGVSPLHF TRBJ1-6 . . TRBV30
TGTGCCAGCAGCTTAGGGGGCCTGAACACTGAAGCTTTCTTT CASSLGGLNTEAFF TRBJ1-1 . . TRBV7-9
TGTGCCAGCAGAAGGGACAGGGGAGTTAGCAATCAGCCCCAGCATTTT CASRRDRGVSNQPQHF TRBJ1-5 . . TRBV21-1
TGTGCCAGCAGCCCTTTTGGCTGGAACACTGAAGCTTTCTTT CASSPFGWNTEAFF TRBJ1-1 . . TRBV27
TGTGCCAGTAGTATAGCAGGGGAATATAATTCACCCCTCCACTTT CASSIAGEYNSPLHF TRBJ1-6 . . TRBV19
TGCGCCAGCAGCCAAGCCCTGACAGGGCGATATGGCTACACCTTC CASSQALTGRYGYTF TRBJ1-2 TRBD1 . TRBV4-3
TGCGCCAGCAGCCAAGAGGACTCGGAGGCGAGTGAAAAACTGTTTTTT CASSQEDSEASEKLFF TRBJ1-4 . . TRBV4-3
TGTGCCAGCAGCTCTCAAGGGTCCGGGACTAGCGGGGGCCATTACAGCGAGCAGTACTTC CASSSQGSGTSGGHYSEQYF TRBJ2-7 TRBD2 . TRBV6-2/TRBV6-3
TGTGCCAGCAGCAGTGGGGGGAAAGAACAGCCCCAGCATTTT CASSSGGKEQPQHF TRBJ1-5 . . TRBV7-9
TGCGCCAGCAGTGATAGGGGTTCAGGGGAGCAGTACTTC CASSDRGSGEQYF TRBJ2-7 . . TRBV10-1
TGTGCCAGCAGCGTCGGAAGGGGTGGTGGGGCCAACGTCCTGACTTTC CASSVGRGGGANVLTF TRBJ2-6 . . TRBV7-2
TGTGCCAGCAGACCGGAGGCGGCGGGGGGGGCCCAGTACTTC CASRPEAAGGAQYF TRBJ2-5 TRBD2 . TRBV3-1/TRBV3-2
TGTGCCAGCAGCCGCGGGGGGAACACTGAAGCTTTCTTT CASSRGGNTEAFF TRBJ1-1 . . TRBV4-2
TGTGCCAGCAGTACCGACAGTAGCAATCAGCCCCAGCATTTT CASSTDSSNQPQHF TRBJ1-5 . . TRBV6-5
TGTGCCAGTAGTATGACTATCGGGGAGCAGTTCTTC CASSMTIGEQFF TRBJ2-1 . . TRBV19
TGTGCCAGCAGCCAAGTTATAACAGCCCAGCCCCAGCATTTT CASSQVITAQPQHF TRBJ1-5 . . TRBV3-1/TRBV3-2
TGTGCCAGCAGCTGGGGACTAGCGGGGGGGCAAGAGACCCAGTACTTC CASSWGLAGGQETQYF TRBJ2-5 TRBD2 . TRBV7-2
TGTGCCAGCAGTACGTGGGGGGGGTCTGGAGAGCAGTACTTC CASSTWGGSGEQYF TRBJ2-7 TRBD2 . TRBV7-2
TGTGCCAGCAGCCTCGAGGGGGACCAGTACTTC CASSLEGDQYF TRBJ2-5 . . TRBV9
TGTGCCAGCAGCTTAGTCGTCTACGAGCAGTACTTC CASSLVVYEQYF TRBJ2-7 . . TRBV7-9
TGTGCCACCAGTGAGGTAAGGGGCGGCACAGATACGCAGTATTTT CATSEVRGGTDTQYF TRBJ2-3 . . TRBV24-1
TGTGCCAGCAGCCCCGGGGGTTCCTCCTACAATGAGCAGTTCTTC CASSPGGSSYNEQFF TRBJ2-1 . . TRBV9
TGTGCCAGCAGCAAAGAGGGGAGGCTAGCGGGGTCCGGGGAGCTGTTTTTT CASSKEGRLAGSGELFF TRBJ2-2 . . TRBV21-1
TGCGCCAGCAGCTTCACCTACAATGAGCAGTTCTTC CASSFTYNEQFF TRBJ2-1 . once TRBV5-1
TGTGCCAGCAGCAGCGGGACAGGGAAAGGGGATGAAAAACTGTTTTTT CASSSGTGKGDEKLFF TRBJ1-4 TRBD1 . TRBV5-4
TGTGCTAGTGGTTTGACGTTGGGAGGAGGTGAAGCTTTCTTT CASGLTLGGGEAFF TRBJ1-1 . . TRBV12-5
TGTGCCAGCAGTTCCGGGGGGGCAGGCAATCAGCCCCAGCATTTT CASSSGGAGNQPQHF TRBJ1-5 . . TRBV6-2/TRBV6-3
TGTGCCAGCAGAGAGACGGGACAGGGGACCCACGAGCAGTACTTC CASRETGQGTHEQYF TRBJ2-7 TRBD1 . TRBV6-5
TGTGCCAGCAGCCTAGACAAACAGGGGGCTTTCTTT CASSLDKQGAFF TRBJ1-1 TRBD1 . TRBV7-9
TGTGCCAGCAGCCAGAGGGGCGCGGGGCAAGAGACCCAGTACTTC CASSQRGAGQETQYF TRBJ2-5 . . TRBV3-1/TRBV3-2
TGTGCCAGCAGCTTAAGGGGAAGCGAGGATGAAAAACTGTTTTTT CASSLRGSEDEKLFF TRBJ1-4 . . TRBV7-9
TGTGCCAGCAGTTCCCGGGACAGGGCTGGAAACACCATATATTTT CASSSRDRAGNTIYF TRBJ1-3 TRBD1 . TRBV6-2/TRBV6-3
TGTGCCAGCAGCTTGATGACAGGGGGGCCCTACGAGCAGTACTTC CASSLMTGGPYEQYF TRBJ2-7 TRBD1 . TRBV5-6
TGTGCCAGCAGTAGGGGTGAAAAACTGTTTTTT CASSRGEKLFF TRBJ1-4 . . TRBV12-3/TRBV12-4
TGTGCCAGTGTTGTCCGTACAGGGGGCGGCAATCAGCCCCAGCATTTT CASVVRTGGGNQPQHF TRBJ1-5 TRBD1 . TRBV28
TGTGCCAGCAGCTTGAGTAACAGGGTTGGCTACACCTTC CASSLSNRVGYTF TRBJ1-2 . once TRBV5-4